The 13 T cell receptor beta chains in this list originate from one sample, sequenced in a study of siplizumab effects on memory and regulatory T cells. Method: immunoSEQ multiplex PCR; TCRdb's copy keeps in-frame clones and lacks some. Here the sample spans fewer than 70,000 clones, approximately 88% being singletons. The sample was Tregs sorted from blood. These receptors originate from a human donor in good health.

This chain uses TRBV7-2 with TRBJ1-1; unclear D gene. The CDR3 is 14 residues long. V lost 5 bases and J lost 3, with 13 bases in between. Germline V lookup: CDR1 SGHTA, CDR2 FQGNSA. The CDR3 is CASSPERRYTEAFF. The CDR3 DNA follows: TGTGCCAGCAGCCCCGAACGGCGGTACACTGAAGCTTTCTTT.

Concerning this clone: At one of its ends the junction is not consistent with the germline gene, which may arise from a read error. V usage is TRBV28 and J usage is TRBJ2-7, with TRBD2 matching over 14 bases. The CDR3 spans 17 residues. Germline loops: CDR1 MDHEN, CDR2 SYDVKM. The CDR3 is CASSFGGTDRLAGGPSF. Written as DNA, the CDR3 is TGTGCCAGCAGTTTTGGGGGAACAGACCGACTAGCGGGAGGGCCCTCCTTC.

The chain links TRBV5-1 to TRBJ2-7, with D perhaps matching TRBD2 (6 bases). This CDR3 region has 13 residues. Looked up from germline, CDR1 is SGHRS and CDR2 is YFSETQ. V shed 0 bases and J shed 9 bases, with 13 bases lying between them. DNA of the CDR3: TGCGCCAGCAGCTTGGAACCGTTCGGGAGGCAGTACTTC. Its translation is CASSLEPFGRQYF.

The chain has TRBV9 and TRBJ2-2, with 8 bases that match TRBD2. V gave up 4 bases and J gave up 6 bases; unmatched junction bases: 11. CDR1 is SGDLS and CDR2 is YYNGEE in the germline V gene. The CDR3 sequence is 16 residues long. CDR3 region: CASSSREREISGELFF. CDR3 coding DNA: TGTGCCAGCAGCTCGAGGGAGCGGGAGATTTCCGGGGAGCTGTTTTTT.

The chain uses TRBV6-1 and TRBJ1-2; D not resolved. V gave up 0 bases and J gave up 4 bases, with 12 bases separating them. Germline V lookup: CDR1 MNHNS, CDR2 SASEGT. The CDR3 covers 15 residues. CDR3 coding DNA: TGTGCCAGCAGTGAAGCATTCCACATTGTCTATGGCTACACCTTC. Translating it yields CASSEAFHIVYGYTF.

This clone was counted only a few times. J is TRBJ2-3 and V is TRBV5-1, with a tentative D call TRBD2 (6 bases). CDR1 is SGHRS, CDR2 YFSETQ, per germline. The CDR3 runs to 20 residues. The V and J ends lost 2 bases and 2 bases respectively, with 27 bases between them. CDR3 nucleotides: TGCGCCAGCAGCTTAGTTCTTTTGACGGGAGAGAGAGGGTCCACAGATACGCAGTATTTT. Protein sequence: CASSLVLLTGERGSTDTQYF.

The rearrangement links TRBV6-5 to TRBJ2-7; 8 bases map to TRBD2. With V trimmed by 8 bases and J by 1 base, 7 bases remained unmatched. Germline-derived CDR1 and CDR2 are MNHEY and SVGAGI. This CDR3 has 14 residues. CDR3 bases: TGTGCCAGCCTTCCGGGGGGGGCTTCCTACGAGCAGTACTTC. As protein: CASLPGGASYEQYF.

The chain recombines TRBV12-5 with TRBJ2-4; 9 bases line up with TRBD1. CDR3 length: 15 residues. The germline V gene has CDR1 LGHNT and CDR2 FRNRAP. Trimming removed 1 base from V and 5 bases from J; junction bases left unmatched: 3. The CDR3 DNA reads TGTGCTAGTGGTTTGGAACAGGGGGCACAAAACATTCAGTACTTC. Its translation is CASGLEQGAQNIQYF.

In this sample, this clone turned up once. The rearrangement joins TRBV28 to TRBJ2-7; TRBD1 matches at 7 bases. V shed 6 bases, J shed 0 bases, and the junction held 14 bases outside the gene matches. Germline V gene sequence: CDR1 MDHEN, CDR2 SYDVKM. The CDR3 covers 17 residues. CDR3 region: CASRSRDRTFFSYEQYF. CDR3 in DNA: TGTGCCAGCAGGTCGAGGGACAGAACATTTTTCTCCTACGAGCAGTACTTC.

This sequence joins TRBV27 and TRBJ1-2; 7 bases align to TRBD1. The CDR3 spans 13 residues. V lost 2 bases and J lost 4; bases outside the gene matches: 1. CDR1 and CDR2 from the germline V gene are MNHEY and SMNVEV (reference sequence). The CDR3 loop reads CASSLPGGYGYTF. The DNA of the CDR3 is TGTGCCAGCAGTTTACCAGGGGGCTATGGCTACACCTTC.

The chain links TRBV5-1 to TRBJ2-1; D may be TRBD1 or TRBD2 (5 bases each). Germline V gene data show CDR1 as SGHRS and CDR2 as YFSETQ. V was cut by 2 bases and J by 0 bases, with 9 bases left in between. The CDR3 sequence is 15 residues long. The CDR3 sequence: CASSFEGSSYNEQFF. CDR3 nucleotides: TGCGCCAGCAGCTTTGAGGGGAGCTCCTACAATGAGCAGTTCTTC.

CDR3 nucleotide sequence: TGTGCCAGCAGTTTGTGGGGGAACTCCTACAATGAGCAGTTCTTC. Protein product: CASSLWGNSYNEQFF. The chain links TRBV6-6 to TRBJ2-1; D is possibly TRBD1 or TRBD2 (5 bases each). The CDR3 spans 15 residues. Germline CDR1 reads MNHNY; CDR2 reads SVGAGI (reference sequence). V lost 4 bases and J 0 bases, leaving 10 bases between the germline ends.

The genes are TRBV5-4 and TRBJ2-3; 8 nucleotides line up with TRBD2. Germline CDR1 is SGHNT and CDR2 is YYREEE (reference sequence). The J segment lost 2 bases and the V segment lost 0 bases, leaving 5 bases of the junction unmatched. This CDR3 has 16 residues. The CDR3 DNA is TGTGCCAGCAGCTTGGTTTCCGGGAGGGTCACAGATACGCAGTATTTT. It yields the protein CASSLVSGRVTDTQYF.